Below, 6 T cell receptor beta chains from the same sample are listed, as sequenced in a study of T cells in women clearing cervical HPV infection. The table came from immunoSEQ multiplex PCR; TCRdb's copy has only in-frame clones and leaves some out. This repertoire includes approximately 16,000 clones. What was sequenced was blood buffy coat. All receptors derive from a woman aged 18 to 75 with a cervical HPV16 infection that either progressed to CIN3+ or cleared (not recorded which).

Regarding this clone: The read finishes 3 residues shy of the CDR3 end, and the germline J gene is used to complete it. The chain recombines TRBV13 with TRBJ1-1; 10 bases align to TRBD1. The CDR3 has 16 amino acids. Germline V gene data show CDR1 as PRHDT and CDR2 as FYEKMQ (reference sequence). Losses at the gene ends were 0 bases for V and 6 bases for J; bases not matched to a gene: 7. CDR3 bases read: TGTGCCAGCAGCTTAGGCCCCCGCGGACAGGGGGCTGAA. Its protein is CASSLGPRGQGAE. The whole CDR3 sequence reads CASSLGPRGQGAEAFF.

CDR3 amino acids: CASSFGSSGNTIYF. The CDR3 bases that were read are TGTGCCAGCAGCTTCGGTTCCTCTGGAAACACC. The genes are TRBV2 and TRBJ1-3; no firm D call. The CDR3 extends 3 residues past the end of the read, so its final part is completed from the germline J gene. The V end was cut by 6 bases, the J end by 0 bases, with 9 bases between. The V gene's germline CDR1 is SNHLY and CDR2 FYNNEI. The CDR3 is 14 residues long.

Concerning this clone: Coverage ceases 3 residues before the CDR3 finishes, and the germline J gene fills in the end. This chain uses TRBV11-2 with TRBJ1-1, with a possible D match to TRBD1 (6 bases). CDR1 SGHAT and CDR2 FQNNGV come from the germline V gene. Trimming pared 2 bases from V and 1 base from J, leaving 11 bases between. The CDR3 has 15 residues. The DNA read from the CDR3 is TGTGCCAGCAGCTTATGGGGGCAAAGGAACACTGAA. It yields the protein CASSLWGQRNTE. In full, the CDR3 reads CASSLWGQRNTEAFF.

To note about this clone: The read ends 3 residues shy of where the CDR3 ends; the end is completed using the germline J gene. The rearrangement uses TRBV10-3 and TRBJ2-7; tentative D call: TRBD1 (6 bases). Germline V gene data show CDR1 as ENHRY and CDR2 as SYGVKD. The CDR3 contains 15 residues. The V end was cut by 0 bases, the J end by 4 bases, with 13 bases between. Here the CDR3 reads CAISESTGRMYEQYF. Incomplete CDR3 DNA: TGTGCCATCAGTGAGTCGACAGGCAGGATGTACGAG.

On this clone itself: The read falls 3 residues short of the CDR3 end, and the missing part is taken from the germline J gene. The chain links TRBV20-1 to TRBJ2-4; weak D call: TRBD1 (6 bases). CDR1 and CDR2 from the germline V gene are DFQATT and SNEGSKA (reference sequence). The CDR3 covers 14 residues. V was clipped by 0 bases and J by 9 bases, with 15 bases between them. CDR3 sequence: CSARDTGQGPIQYF. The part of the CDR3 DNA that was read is TGCAGTGCTAGAGATACGGGCCAGGGGCCCATT.

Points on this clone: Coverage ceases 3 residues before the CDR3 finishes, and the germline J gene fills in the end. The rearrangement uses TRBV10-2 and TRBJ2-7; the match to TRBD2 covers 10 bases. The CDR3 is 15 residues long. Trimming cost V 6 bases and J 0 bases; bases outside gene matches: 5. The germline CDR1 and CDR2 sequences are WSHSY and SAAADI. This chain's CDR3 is CASRAGTSDSYEQYF. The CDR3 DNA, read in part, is TGCGCCAGCAGGGCCGGGACTAGCGACTCCTACGAG.